This entry lists 24 T cell receptor beta chains sequenced from one sample in a study of regulatory T cells in long-lasting Graves disease. CDR3-region Arm-PCR and iRepertoire HTBI primers produced the TCR beta libraries. TCRdb fed the multiplex PCR reads into MiXCR, producing one record per CDR3 protein. The sample includes 650,000 to 700,000 distinct CDR3 sequences, about 32% of them seen just once. Time point in this sample: persistent/refractory GD, antithyroid drugs over 5 years with positive TRAb. Researchers made the TCR library from RNA that was extracted from PBMCs. Sequences were derived from peripheral blood mononuclear cells (PBMCs), sampled when the disease was refractory, from a patient treated with antithyroid drugs. These receptors originate from a female donor with Graves disease.

This rearrangement joins TRBV5-1 to TRBJ1-1, with a tentative D call TRBD1 (6 bases). CDR1 is SGHRS, CDR2 YFSETQ, per germline. The V and J ends lost 3 bases and 6 bases respectively, with 15 bases between them. The CDR3 is made up of 14 amino acids. The CDR3 DNA sequence: TGCGCCAGCAGCTGCGGACGGGACACAGCTGAAGCTTTCTTT. Translating gives CASSCGRDTAEAFF.

This clonotype has at least ten counts. This chain links TRBV28 with TRBJ1-2, with TRBD1 as a possible D gene (5 bases). Trimming took 6 bases from V and 2 from J, leaving 10 bases between them. Germline V CDR1 and CDR2: MDHEN, SYDVKM. The CDR3 contains 13 residues. Here the CDR3 reads CASSSGGNYGYTF. The DNA for the CDR3 is TGTGCCAGCAGCTCTGGGGGGAACTATGGCTACACCTTC.

This clonotype was observed a single time. J is TRBJ1-2 and V is TRBV4-1; D gene uncertain. With 2 bases removed from V and 2 bases from J, the gap between germline ends came to 9 bases. Looked up from germline, CDR1 is MGHRA and CDR2 is YSYEKL. The CDR3 totals 14 residues. The CDR3 DNA is TGCGCCAGCAGCCAACCACAGAACAACTATGGCTACACCTTC. This sequence encodes CASSQPQNNYGYTF.

This clonotype came up a few times. This chain joins TRBV20-1 and TRBJ1-5; 7 positions match TRBD1. V dropped 4 bases and J dropped 4; count of bases not matched to a gene: 10. The CDR3 totals 15 residues. CDR1 and CDR2 from the germline V gene are DFQATT and SNEGSKA (reference sequence). As DNA, the CDR3 is TGCAGTGCTATTGTAGGGGACAGAGTAAATCAGCCCCAGCATTTT. It is translated as CSAIVGDRVNQPQHF.

The CDR3 here is CASSGPSGGGYTF. DNA of the CDR3: TGCGCCAGCAGTGGACCCTCTGGGGGTGGCTACACCTTC. The chain uses TRBV10-1 and TRBJ1-2, with D perhaps matching TRBD1 (5 bases). Trimming shortened V by 4 bases and J by 7 bases, and 13 bases separated the two germline ends. The germline gives CDR1 WNHNN, CDR2 SYGVQD (reference sequence). The length of the CDR3 is 13 residues.

The chain employs TRBV6-1 and TRBJ2-7; 11 bases align to TRBD2. V lost 6 bases and J lost 5; bases outside the gene matches: 18. The CDR3 sequence is 18 residues long. The germline V gene has CDR1 MNHNS and CDR2 SASEGT. The CDR3 DNA follows: TGTGCCAGCAGGAAGGGGACAGCGGGACTAGCGGAGCACCACGAGCAGTACTTC. Its protein is CASRKGTAGLAEHHEQYF.

The V gene is TRBV11-2, the J gene TRBJ2-5; the D is unclear. Germline lookup yields CDR1 SGHAT and CDR2 FQNNGV. V was shortened by 5 bases and J by 1 base, with 14 bases between the two germline ends. This CDR3 contains 15 residues. The CDR3 DNA reads TGTGCCAGCAGCGTCGAGGTGGGGTCCCAAGAGACCCAGTACTTC. The encoded protein is CASSVEVGSQETQYF.

J is TRBJ1-1 and V is TRBV19, with D perhaps matching TRBD1 (5 bases). Germline V gene data show CDR1 as LNHDA and CDR2 as SQIVND (reference sequence). Trimming took off 7 bases at V and 0 bases at J, with 9 bases between the two ends. This CDR3 is 13 amino acids long. CDR3 in amino acids: CASTGDLNTEAFF. CDR3 DNA: TGTGCCAGTACCGGGGACCTGAACACTGAAGCTTTCTTT.

Comment on this clonotype: A much larger clone differs from this one at a single base, so this may be a read error. The genes are TRBV28 and TRBJ2-2; 12 bases line up with TRBD2. Germline V gene sequence: CDR1 MDHEN, CDR2 SYDVKM. V trimming: 6 bases; J trimming: 7 bases; junction bases outside the gene matches: 9. The CDR3 spans 16 residues. The CDR3 is CASSPRLAGAHGELFF. The CDR3 DNA is TGTGCCAGCAGCCCCAGACTAGCGGGAGCCCACGGGGAGCTGTTTTTT.

DNA of the CDR3: TGCGCCAGCAGCTTGGCGACGCAGTGGGCCACTGAAGCTTTCTTT. Translated, it gives CASSLATQWATEAFF. The chain uses TRBV5-1 and TRBJ1-1; D is unresolved. The length of the CDR3 is 15 residues. Germline values: CDR1 SGHRS, CDR2 YFSETQ. V gave up 0 bases and J gave up 4 bases, with 13 bases separating them.

This chain joins TRBV5-1 and TRBJ1-1, with D hard to call. Trimming took 0 bases from V and 1 from J, leaving 10 bases between them. This CDR3 is built from 15 residues. Germline V gene lookup returns CDR1 SGHRS and CDR2 YFSETQ. In nucleotides, the CDR3 is TGCGCCAGCAGCTTGGCCGGTTCCAAGAACACTGAAGCTTTCTTT. This gives the protein CASSLAGSKNTEAFF.

This clonotype came up a few times. The chain employs TRBV7-6 and TRBJ1-2, with TRBD1 as a possible D gene (6 bases). CDR3 size: 14 residues. Germline values: CDR1 SGHVS, CDR2 FNYEAQ. V lost 7 bases and J lost 6, with 18 bases in between. CDR3 sequence reads: CASTTGGGAHGYTF. The CDR3 DNA reads TGTGCCAGCACAACAGGAGGGGGGGCGCATGGCTACACCTTC. The entire variable domain, with the rest obtained from reference TRBV7-6 and TRBJ1-2, is as follows: GAGVSQSPRYKVTKRGQDVALRCDPISGHVSLYWYRQALGQGPEFLTYFNYEAQQDKSGLPNDRFSAERPEGSISTLTIQRTEQRDSAMYRCASTTGGGAHGYTFGSGTRLTVV.

The V gene is TRBV30, the J gene TRBJ2-7; the D call may be TRBD1 or TRBD2 (6 bases each). Per germline, CDR1 GTSNPN and CDR2 SVGIG (reference sequence). CDR3 size: 12 residues. Trimming left V 8 bases short and J 5 bases short, with 16 bases between. CDR3 region: CAAGGGIDEQYF. In nucleotides, the CDR3 is TGTGCCGCCGGAGGGGGAATTGACGAGCAGTACTTC.

The chain couples TRBV29-1 to TRBJ2-5, with 7 bases that match TRBD2. The length of the CDR3 is 12 residues. Germline-derived CDR1 and CDR2 are SQVTM and ANQGSEA. Germline trimming cut 4 bases from V and 2 bases from J; bases unmatched to any gene: 1. For the CDR3, the DNA is TGCAGCGTTGGCGGGAGACAAGAGACCCAGTACTTC. It yields the protein CSVGGRQETQYF.

In its sample, this clonotype was seen once. A much larger clonotype is one base distant, so this may be a read error. The CDR3 region has the DNA TGTGCCAGCAGCACGACAGGGGGCGATGGCTACACCTTC. The encoded protein is CASSTTGGDGYTF. V and J are TRBV7-9 and TRBJ1-2; 10 nucleotides align to TRBD1. The CDR3 is 13 residues long. Trimming at V came to 5 bases and at J to 6 bases, leaving 3 bases not matched to a gene. Germline CDR1 and CDR2: SEHNR and FQNEAQ (reference sequence).

V gene TRBV30 combines with J gene TRBJ1-2; possibly TRBD1 for D (5 bases). The germline V and J ends were trimmed by 1 base and 3 bases, with 9 bases remaining between them. The CDR3 consists of 13 residues. Germline V gene lookup returns CDR1 GTSNPN and CDR2 SVGIG (reference sequence). This chain's CDR3 is CAWSGRVDYGYTF. In DNA form, the CDR3 reads TGTGCCTGGAGTGGCAGGGTTGACTATGGCTACACCTTC.

This clonotype showed up just a few times. The chain links TRBV28 to TRBJ1-6; tentatively, D is TRBD1 (5 bases). Germline V gene data show CDR1 as MDHEN and CDR2 as SYDVKM. The CDR3 covers 15 residues. Trimming took off 5 bases at V and 5 bases at J, with 13 bases between the two ends. This chain's CDR3 is CASSPERGDNSPLHF. The CDR3 coding sequence is TGTGCCAGCAGTCCGGAGCGGGGGGATAATTCACCCCTCCACTTT.

The gene calls are TRBV6-5 and TRBJ2-7, with 8 bases matching TRBD1. Germline V lookup: CDR1 MNHEY, CDR2 SVGAGI. The length of the CDR3 is 14 residues. V dropped 2 bases and J dropped 3; count of bases not matched to a gene: 3. The CDR3 coding sequence is TGTGCCAGCAGTTACACCGGGACAGGCTACGAGCAGTACTTC. It specifies CASSYTGTGYEQYF.

The CDR3 sequence is CASSSVAGGLYSNQPQHF. CDR3 DNA sequence: TGTGCCAGCAGCTCCGTCGCAGGGGGCCTTTATAGCAATCAGCCCCAGCATTTT. The V gene is TRBV7-9, the J gene TRBJ1-5; 8 bases are a match to TRBD1. Germline-derived CDR1 and CDR2 are SEHNR and FQNEAQ (reference sequence). The CDR3 is 18 residues long. The V gene end was trimmed by 4 bases and the J gene end by 0 bases; junction bases not matched to a gene: 11.

This clonotype has just a few counts. The chain employs TRBV27 and TRBJ1-5, with TRBD1 matching 10 bases. Germline assignment: CDR1 MNHEY and CDR2 SMNVEV (reference sequence). The CDR3 runs to 15 residues. V trimming: 5 bases; J trimming: 8 bases; junction bases outside the gene matches: 9. The CDR3 sequence is CASSRLTGGFEPQHF. The CDR3, as DNA: TGTGCCAGCAGTCGCCTGACAGGGGGCTTTGAGCCCCAGCATTTT.

This clonotype was counted many times. Written as DNA, the CDR3 is TGTGCCAGCAGTCCGGGGATCTATGGCTACACCTTC. This encodes CASSPGIYGYTF. The chain uses TRBV11-2 and TRBJ1-2; D is unclear. Per germline, CDR1 SGHAT and CDR2 FQNNGV. The CDR3 is 12 residues long. The V end lost 6 bases, the J end lost 4 bases, and 9 bases lay between the germline ends. Combining the CDR3 with reference TRBV11-2 and TRBJ1-2 gives the whole variable domain EAGVAQSPRYKIIEKRQSVAFWCNPISGHATLYWYQQILGQGPKLLIQFQNNGVVDDSQLPKDRFSAERLKGVDSTLKIQPAKLEDSAVYLCASSPGIYGYTFGSGTRLTVV.

V is TRBV2 and J is TRBJ2-1; 9 bases fit TRBD1. Germline V CDR1 and CDR2: SNHLY, FYNNEI. V shed 5 bases, J shed 6 bases, and the junction held 14 bases outside the gene matches. The CDR3 is made up of 17 amino acids. CDR3 residues: CASSPLIADRGVNEQFF. DNA of the CDR3: TGTGCCAGCAGTCCCTTGATCGCGGACAGGGGAGTCAATGAGCAGTTCTTC.

A few counts support this clonotype. The rearrangement uses TRBV11-1 and TRBJ2-3, with 7 bases identical to TRBD1. Germline V lookup: CDR1 SGHAT, CDR2 FQDESV (reference sequence). CDR3 length equals 15 residues. V shed 1 base, J shed 2 bases, and the junction held 3 bases outside the gene matches. The CDR3 region has the DNA TGTGCCAGCAGCTTAGACAGGGGTTACACAGATACGCAGTATTTT. It encodes CASSLDRGYTDTQYF.

Only a few counts were recorded for this clonotype. This sequence joins TRBV7-9 and TRBJ1-5, with D unclear. CDR3 length equals 15 residues. Per germline, CDR1 SEHNR and CDR2 FQNEAQ (reference sequence). The germline V and J ends were trimmed by 5 bases and 4 bases, with 15 bases remaining between them. The DNA of the CDR3 is TGTGCCAGCAGCGCCCACGGAGCCACTAATCAGCCCCAGCATTTT. This sequence encodes CASSAHGATNQPQHF.